This is a list of T cell receptor beta chains from one sample in a study of T cell repertoires in cytomegalovirus infection. TCRdb re-derived calls from the reads in MiXCR, one entry per CDR3 protein. The table has tens of thousands of distinct CDR3 sequences, around 18% seen once. No antigen is known for these receptors. The input for sequencing was CD8+ T cells from cultured PBMCs, taken from culture after CMV antigen stimulation. The receptors come from a human donor in good health (CMV status not recorded). Some clones in this sample may be carry-over from other donors' samples. CDR3s include the opening cysteine and the closing phenylalanine or tryptophan. Each record gives: D gene, clone size, J gene, V gene, CDR3 DNA, CDR3 protein. D genes are given only for firm matches. For some rows the clone size is stated as once, few or many, or as a class when expanded; others skip it.

d_call: TRBD1
clone_size: .
j_call: TRBJ1-1
v_call: TRBV7-9
cdr3_nt: TGTGCCAGCAGATCAACCCTCCCGGACAGGGGCCTCCCTGAAGCTTTCTTT
cdr3_aa: CASRSTLPDRGLPEAFF

d_call: TRBD1
clone_size: .
j_call: TRBJ2-7
v_call: TRBV20-1
cdr3_nt: TGCAGTGCTAAGCAGAACTGGCAGGGGGACTACGAGCAGTACTTC
cdr3_aa: CSAKQNWQGDYEQYF

d_call: TRBD1
clone_size: few
j_call: TRBJ2-7
v_call: TRBV19
cdr3_nt: TGTGCCAGTAGTTCACAGGGGCAGAGGCACGAGCAGTACTTC
cdr3_aa: CASSSQGQRHEQYF

d_call: TRBD2
clone_size: .
j_call: TRBJ2-1
v_call: TRBV7-2
cdr3_nt: TGTGCCAGCAGCTCGGGACTAGGTAATGAGCAGTTCTTC
cdr3_aa: CASSSGLGNEQFF

d_call: TRBD2
clone_size: once
j_call: TRBJ2-7
v_call: TRBV12-3/TRBV12-4
cdr3_nt: TGTGCCAGCAGTTTAGGCCCAACTAGCGGGGGATCCTACGAGCAGTACTTC
cdr3_aa: CASSLGPTSGGSYEQYF

d_call: TRBD1
clone_size: .
j_call: TRBJ2-7
v_call: TRBV5-1
cdr3_nt: TGCGCCAGCAGAACTCACGGGACAGGGAACTACGAGCAGTACTTC
cdr3_aa: CASRTHGTGNYEQYF

d_call: TRBD2
clone_size: few
j_call: TRBJ2-5
v_call: TRBV19
cdr3_nt: TGTGCCAGCGGGGATAGCGGGAGGGAAGAGACCCAGTACTTC
cdr3_aa: CASGDSGREETQYF

d_call: TRBD1
clone_size: few
j_call: TRBJ2-3
v_call: TRBV7-6
cdr3_nt: TGTGCCAGCAGCGTGGGGACAGACGCAGATACGCAGTATTTT
cdr3_aa: CASSVGTDADTQYF

d_call: .
clone_size: many
j_call: TRBJ2-1
v_call: TRBV6-2/TRBV6-3
cdr3_nt: TGTGCCAGCAGTTACCTCGAGAACAATGAGCAGTTCTTC
cdr3_aa: CASSYLENNEQFF

d_call: .
clone_size: few
j_call: TRBJ2-4
v_call: TRBV19
cdr3_nt: TGTGCCAGTAGTATTTCGGTCAGCCTAGCCAAAAACATTCAGTACTTC
cdr3_aa: CASSISVSLAKNIQYF

d_call: .
clone_size: many
j_call: TRBJ1-1
v_call: TRBV7-9
cdr3_nt: TGTGCCAGCAGCTTACTCCAGGGCCCGAACACTGAAGCTTTCTTT
cdr3_aa: CASSLLQGPNTEAFF

d_call: TRBD1
clone_size: .
j_call: TRBJ2-1
v_call: TRBV27
cdr3_nt: TGTGCCAGCAGTTTTGGGACAGGGCATTATGAGCAGTTCTTC
cdr3_aa: CASSFGTGHYEQFF

d_call: TRBD2
clone_size: many
j_call: TRBJ2-2
v_call: TRBV6-1
cdr3_nt: TGTGCCAGCATACTTAGCGGGGGACTCAACACCGGGGAGCTGTTTTTT
cdr3_aa: CASILSGGLNTGELFF

d_call: TRBD2
clone_size: few
j_call: TRBJ2-1
v_call: TRBV7-9
cdr3_nt: TGTGCCAGCAGCTTAGGTCGCCAGCGGGGTTTCAATGAGCAGTTCTTC
cdr3_aa: CASSLGRQRGFNEQFF

d_call: .
clone_size: few
j_call: TRBJ1-3
v_call: TRBV10-3
cdr3_nt: TGTGCCATCAGTGTGACCGGGACGGCCCGAGGCACCATATATTTT
cdr3_aa: CAISVTGTARGTIYF

d_call: .
clone_size: once
j_call: TRBJ2-7
v_call: TRBV29-1
cdr3_nt: TGCAGCGTTGGGTATAAGATCGGCGCTGAGCAGTACTTC
cdr3_aa: CSVGYKIGAEQYF

d_call: .
clone_size: few
j_call: TRBJ1-2
v_call: TRBV20-1
cdr3_nt: TGCAGTGCTAGGCCTACAGGGAGCTATGGCTACACCTTC
cdr3_aa: CSARPTGSYGYTF

d_call: .
clone_size: many
j_call: TRBJ2-7
v_call: TRBV7-2
cdr3_nt: TGTGCCAGCTCCGGACAGTATTACTACGAGCAGTACTTC
cdr3_aa: CASSGQYYYEQYF

d_call: .
clone_size: .
j_call: TRBJ2-3
v_call: TRBV7-8
cdr3_nt: TGTGCCAGCAGCTTAGCGCCAGGGGGGAGGGCAGATACGCAGTATTTT
cdr3_aa: CASSLAPGGRADTQYF

d_call: .
clone_size: few
j_call: TRBJ2-7
v_call: TRBV11-1
cdr3_nt: TGTGCCAGCAGCTTACGCCCAGGGGCATCCTACGAGCAGTACTTC
cdr3_aa: CASSLRPGASYEQYF

d_call: TRBD1
clone_size: .
j_call: TRBJ2-1
v_call: TRBV12-3/TRBV12-4
cdr3_nt: TGTGCCAGCAGGGGACAGTTCTACAATGAGCAGTTCTTC
cdr3_aa: CASRGQFYNEQFF

d_call: TRBD1
clone_size: few
j_call: TRBJ2-3
v_call: TRBV7-6
cdr3_nt: TGTGCCAGCAGCTCGGACAGGGGGCAAACAGATACGCAGTATTTT
cdr3_aa: CASSSDRGQTDTQYF

d_call: TRBD2
clone_size: .
j_call: TRBJ2-2
v_call: TRBV7-2
cdr3_nt: TGTGCCAGCAGCTTAGGTGGGGGCGGGGGGATCAACCCCAACACCGGGGAGCTGTTTTTT
cdr3_aa: CASSLGGGGGINPNTGELFF

d_call: TRBD1
clone_size: few
j_call: TRBJ2-3
v_call: TRBV6-2/TRBV6-3
cdr3_nt: TGTGCCAGCAGTCGACAGGGTACAGATACGCAGTATTTT
cdr3_aa: CASSRQGTDTQYF

d_call: TRBD2
clone_size: .
j_call: TRBJ2-3
v_call: TRBV10-1
cdr3_nt: TGCGCCAGCAGTGAGGAACTAGCGGGGACCCCGGCCGTGAGCACAGATACGCAGTATTTT
cdr3_aa: CASSEELAGTPAVSTDTQYF

d_call: TRBD2
clone_size: few
j_call: TRBJ2-1
v_call: TRBV19
cdr3_nt: TGTGCCAGTAGTATAAGCGGGGGCCAATACAATGAGCAGTTCTTC
cdr3_aa: CASSISGGQYNEQFF

d_call: .
clone_size: many
j_call: TRBJ2-7
v_call: TRBV4-1
cdr3_nt: TGCGCCAGCAGCCAAGTCCCGGACAGTAGCTCCTACGAGCAGTACTTC
cdr3_aa: CASSQVPDSSSYEQYF

d_call: .
clone_size: many
j_call: TRBJ2-7
v_call: TRBV5-6
cdr3_nt: TGTGCCAGCAGCTCTTCTGGCGTCAGGGATGGTACTACCTACGAGCAGTACTTC
cdr3_aa: CASSSSGVRDGTTYEQYF

d_call: .
clone_size: few
j_call: TRBJ2-1
v_call: TRBV20-1
cdr3_nt: TGCAGTGCTAGAGCGTCGGACTCGCAAAACAATGAGCAGTTCTTC
cdr3_aa: CSARASDSQNNEQFF

d_call: .
clone_size: few
j_call: TRBJ1-1
v_call: TRBV27
cdr3_nt: TGTGCCAGCAGTTTAGCGAGGTTTGGGACTGAAGCTTTCTTT
cdr3_aa: CASSLARFGTEAFF

d_call: TRBD2
clone_size: .
j_call: TRBJ2-1
v_call: TRBV7-6
cdr3_nt: TGTGCCAGCAGTTCTTCAGGGAGCGGGGGGGCCTGGACCTACAATGAGCAGTTCTTC
cdr3_aa: CASSSSGSGGAWTYNEQFF

d_call: .
clone_size: .
j_call: TRBJ2-1
v_call: TRBV11-1
cdr3_nt: TGTGCCAGCAGCTTACCGGGGACCTCCTACAATGAGCAGTTCTTC
cdr3_aa: CASSLPGTSYNEQFF

d_call: TRBD2
clone_size: .
j_call: TRBJ2-5
v_call: TRBV7-2
cdr3_nt: TGTGCCAGCAGCTTCGGGGGGGGGAGCGAGACCCAGTACTTC
cdr3_aa: CASSFGGGSETQYF

d_call: TRBD1
clone_size: .
j_call: TRBJ1-2
v_call: TRBV12-3/TRBV12-4
cdr3_nt: TGTGCCAGCAGCTCGGGACAGGGGGCGAAGTATGGCTACACCTTC
cdr3_aa: CASSSGQGAKYGYTF

d_call: .
clone_size: .
j_call: TRBJ2-1
v_call: TRBV6-1
cdr3_nt: TGTGCCAGCAGTCTCCGGACGGGGGACCCCTACGAGCAGTTCTTC
cdr3_aa: CASSLRTGDPYEQFF

d_call: TRBD1
clone_size: .
j_call: TRBJ1-5
v_call: TRBV24-1
cdr3_nt: TGTGCCACCAGTGACTCGGGACAGCAACTTATCCAGCCCCAGCATTTT
cdr3_aa: CATSDSGQQLIQPQHF

d_call: .
clone_size: .
j_call: TRBJ2-3
v_call: TRBV9
cdr3_nt: TGTGCCAGCAGCGTAGACGGTGAGGTCGCAGATACGCAGTATTTT
cdr3_aa: CASSVDGEVADTQYF

d_call: .
clone_size: .
j_call: TRBJ2-3
v_call: TRBV12-3/TRBV12-4
cdr3_nt: TGTGCCAGCAGTTCATACAGCACAGATACGCAGTATTTT
cdr3_aa: CASSSYSTDTQYF

d_call: .
clone_size: few
j_call: TRBJ1-2
v_call: TRBV7-2
cdr3_nt: TGTGCCAGCAGCGCCGTAGGAGGTTACTATGGCTACACCTTC
cdr3_aa: CASSAVGGYYGYTF

d_call: .
clone_size: once
j_call: TRBJ2-7
v_call: TRBV12-3/TRBV12-4
cdr3_nt: TGTGCCAGCAGTTCTGTAGTCGACGCCTACGAGCAGTACTTC
cdr3_aa: CASSSVVDAYEQYF

d_call: .
clone_size: .
j_call: TRBJ2-1
v_call: TRBV7-2
cdr3_nt: TGTGCCAGCAGCCCCCAGGGCGGGGGCTCATACAATGAGCAGTTCTTC
cdr3_aa: CASSPQGGGSYNEQFF